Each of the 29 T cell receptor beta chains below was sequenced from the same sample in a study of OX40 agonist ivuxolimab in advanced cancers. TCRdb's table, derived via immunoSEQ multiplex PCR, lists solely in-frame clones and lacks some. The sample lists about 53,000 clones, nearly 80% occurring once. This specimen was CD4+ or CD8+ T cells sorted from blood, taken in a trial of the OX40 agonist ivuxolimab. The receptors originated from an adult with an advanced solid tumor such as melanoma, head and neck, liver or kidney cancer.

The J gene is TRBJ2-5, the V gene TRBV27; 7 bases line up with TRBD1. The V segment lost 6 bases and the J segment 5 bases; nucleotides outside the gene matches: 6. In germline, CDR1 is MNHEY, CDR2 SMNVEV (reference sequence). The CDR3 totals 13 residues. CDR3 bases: TGTGCCAGCAGCCCACAGGGGCGGGAGACCCAGTACTTC. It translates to CASSPQGRETQYF.

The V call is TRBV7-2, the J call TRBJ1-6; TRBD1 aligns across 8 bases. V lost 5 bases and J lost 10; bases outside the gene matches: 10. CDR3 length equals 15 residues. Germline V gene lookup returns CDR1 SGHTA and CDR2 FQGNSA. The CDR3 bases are TGTGCCAGCAGCATAACGACAGGGGCAAGATCACCCCTCCACTTT. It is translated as CASSITTGARSPLHF.

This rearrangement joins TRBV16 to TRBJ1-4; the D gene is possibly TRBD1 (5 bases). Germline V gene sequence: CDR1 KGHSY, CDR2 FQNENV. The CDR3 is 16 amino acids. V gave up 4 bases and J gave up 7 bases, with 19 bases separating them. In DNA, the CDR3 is TGTGCCAGCAGCCTTCGCGGCGACAGTAGTTCTGAAAAACTGTTTTTT. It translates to CASSLRGDSSSEKLFF.

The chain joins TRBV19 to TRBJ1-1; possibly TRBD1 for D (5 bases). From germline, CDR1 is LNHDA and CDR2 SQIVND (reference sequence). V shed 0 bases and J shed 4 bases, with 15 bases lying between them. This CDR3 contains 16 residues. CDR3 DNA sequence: TGTGCCAGTAGTATAGATCGAGGCAGGGTCCCCACTGAAGCTTTCTTT. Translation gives CASSIDRGRVPTEAFF. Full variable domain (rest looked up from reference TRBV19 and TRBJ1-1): DGGITQSPKYLFRKEGQNVTLSCEQNLNHDAMYWYRQDPGQGLRLIYYSQIVNDFQKGDIAEGYSVSREKKESFPLTVTSAQKNPTAFYLCASSIDRGRVPTEAFFGQGTRLTVV.

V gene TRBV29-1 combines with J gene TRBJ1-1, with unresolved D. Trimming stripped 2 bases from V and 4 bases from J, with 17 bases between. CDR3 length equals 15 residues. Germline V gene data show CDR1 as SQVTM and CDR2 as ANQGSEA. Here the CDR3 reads CSVELRLLGSTEAFF. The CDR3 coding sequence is TGCAGCGTTGAACTAAGGCTACTAGGGAGCACTGAAGCTTTCTTT.

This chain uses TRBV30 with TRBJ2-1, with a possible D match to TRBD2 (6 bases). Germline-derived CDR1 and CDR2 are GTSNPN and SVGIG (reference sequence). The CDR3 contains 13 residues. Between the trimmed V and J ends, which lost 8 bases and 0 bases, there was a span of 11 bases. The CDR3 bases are TGTGCCAGAGCGGGCGTCTCCTACAATGAGCAGTTCTTC. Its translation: CARAGVSYNEQFF.

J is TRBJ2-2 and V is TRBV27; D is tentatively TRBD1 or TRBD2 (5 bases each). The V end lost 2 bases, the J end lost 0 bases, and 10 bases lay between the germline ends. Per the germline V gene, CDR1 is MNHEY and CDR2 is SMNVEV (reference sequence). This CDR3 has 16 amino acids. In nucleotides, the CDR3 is TGTGCCAGCAGTTTAGTGGGACGTTCGAACACCGGGGAGCTGTTTTTT. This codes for CASSLVGRSNTGELFF.

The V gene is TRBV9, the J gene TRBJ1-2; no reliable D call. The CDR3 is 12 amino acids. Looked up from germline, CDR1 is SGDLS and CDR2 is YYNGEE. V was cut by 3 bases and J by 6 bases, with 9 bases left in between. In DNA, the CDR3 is TGTGCCAGCAGCGGCCGTGGGCATGGCTACACCTTC. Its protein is CASSGRGHGYTF.

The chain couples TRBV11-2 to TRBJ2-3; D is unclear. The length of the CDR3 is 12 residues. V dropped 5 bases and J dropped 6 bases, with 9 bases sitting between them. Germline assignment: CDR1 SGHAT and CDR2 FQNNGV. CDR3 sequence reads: CASSPRRDTQYF. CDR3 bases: TGTGCCAGCAGCCCCCGACGGGATACGCAGTATTTT.

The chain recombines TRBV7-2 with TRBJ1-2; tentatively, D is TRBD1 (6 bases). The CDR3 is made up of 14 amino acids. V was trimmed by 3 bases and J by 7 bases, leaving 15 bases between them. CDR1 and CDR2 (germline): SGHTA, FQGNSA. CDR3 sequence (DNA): TGTGCCAGCAGCTTGAGGACAGTAGGCGGTGGCTACACCTTC. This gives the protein CASSLRTVGGGYTF.

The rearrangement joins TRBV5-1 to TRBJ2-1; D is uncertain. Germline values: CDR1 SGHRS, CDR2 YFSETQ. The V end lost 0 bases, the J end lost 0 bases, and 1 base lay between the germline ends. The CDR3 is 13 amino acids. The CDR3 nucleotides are TGCGCCAGCAGCTTGGCCTCCTACAATGAGCAGTTCTTC. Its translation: CASSLASYNEQFF.

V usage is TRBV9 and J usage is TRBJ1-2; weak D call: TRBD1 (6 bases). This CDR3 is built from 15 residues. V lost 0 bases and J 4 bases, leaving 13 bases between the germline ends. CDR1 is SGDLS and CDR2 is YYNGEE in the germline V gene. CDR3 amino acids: CASSVEGGTGYGYTF. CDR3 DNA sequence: TGTGCCAGCAGCGTAGAAGGGGGAACTGGCTATGGCTACACCTTC.

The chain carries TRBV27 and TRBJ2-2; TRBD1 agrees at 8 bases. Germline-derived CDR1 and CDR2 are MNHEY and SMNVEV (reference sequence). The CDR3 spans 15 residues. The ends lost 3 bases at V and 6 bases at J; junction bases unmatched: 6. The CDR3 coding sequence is TGTGCCAGCAGTTTTTGGGACAGGTTCCCCGGGGAGCTGTTTTTT. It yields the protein CASSFWDRFPGELFF.

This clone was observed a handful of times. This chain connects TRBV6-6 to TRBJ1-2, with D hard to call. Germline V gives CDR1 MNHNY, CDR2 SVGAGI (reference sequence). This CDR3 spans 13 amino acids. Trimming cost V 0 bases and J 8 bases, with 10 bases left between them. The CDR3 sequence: CASSYSPSGGYTF. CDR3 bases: TGTGCCAGCAGTTACTCCCCGTCCGGGGGCTACACCTTC.

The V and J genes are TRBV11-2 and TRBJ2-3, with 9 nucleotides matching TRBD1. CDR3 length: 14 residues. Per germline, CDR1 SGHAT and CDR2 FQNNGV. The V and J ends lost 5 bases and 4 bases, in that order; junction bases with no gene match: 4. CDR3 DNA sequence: TGTGCCAGCAGCCCGGGACAGGGAGCAGATACGCAGTATTTT. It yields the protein CASSPGQGADTQYF.

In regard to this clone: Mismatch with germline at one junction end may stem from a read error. CDR3 amino acids: CASRQGSSGRGQFF. CDR3 DNA: TGTGCCAGCAGACAAGGCTCTAGCGGGAGGGGGCAGTTCTTC. This rearrangement joins TRBV14 to TRBJ2-1, with 12 nucleotides matching TRBD2. This CDR3 comprises 14 residues. Germline CDR1 and CDR2: SGHDN and FVKESK.

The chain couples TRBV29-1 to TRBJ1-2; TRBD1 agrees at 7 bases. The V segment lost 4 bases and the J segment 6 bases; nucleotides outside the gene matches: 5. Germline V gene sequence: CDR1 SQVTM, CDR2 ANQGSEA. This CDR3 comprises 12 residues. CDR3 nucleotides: TGCAGCGTTGGGGGGCAGGGGGATGGCTACACCTTC. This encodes CSVGGQGDGYTF.

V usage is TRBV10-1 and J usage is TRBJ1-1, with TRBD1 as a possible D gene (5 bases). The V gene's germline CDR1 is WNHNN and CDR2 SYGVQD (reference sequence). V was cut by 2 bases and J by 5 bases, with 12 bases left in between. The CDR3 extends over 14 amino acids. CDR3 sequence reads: CASSETGTLTEAFF. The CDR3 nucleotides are TGCGCCAGCAGTGAGACCGGGACGCTTACTGAAGCTTTCTTT.

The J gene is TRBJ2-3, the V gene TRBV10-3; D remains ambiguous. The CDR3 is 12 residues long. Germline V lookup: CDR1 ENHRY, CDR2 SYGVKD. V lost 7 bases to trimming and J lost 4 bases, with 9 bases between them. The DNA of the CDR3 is TGTGCCATCAATGGGAAGGCAGATACGCAGTATTTT. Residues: CAINGKADTQYF.

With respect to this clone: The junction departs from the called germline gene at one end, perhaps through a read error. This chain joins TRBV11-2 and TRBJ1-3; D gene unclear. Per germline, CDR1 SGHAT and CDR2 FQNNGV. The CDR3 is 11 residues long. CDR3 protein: CASSAGNTIYF. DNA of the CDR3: TGTGCCAGCAGCGCTGGCAACACCATATATTTT.

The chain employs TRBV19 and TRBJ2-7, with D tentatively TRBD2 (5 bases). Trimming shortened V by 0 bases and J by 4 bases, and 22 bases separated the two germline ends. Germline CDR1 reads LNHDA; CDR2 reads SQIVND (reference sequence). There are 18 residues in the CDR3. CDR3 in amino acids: CASSIDLSEGGRRYEQYF. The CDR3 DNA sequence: TGTGCCAGTAGTATAGATCTATCTGAGGGCGGGCGCAGATACGAGCAGTACTTC.

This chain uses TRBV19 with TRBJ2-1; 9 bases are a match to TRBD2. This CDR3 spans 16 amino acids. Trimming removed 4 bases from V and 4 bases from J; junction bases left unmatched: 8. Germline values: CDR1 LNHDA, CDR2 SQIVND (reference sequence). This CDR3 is CASSSLAGPTYNEQFF. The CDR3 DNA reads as TGTGCCAGTAGTAGTCTAGCGGGGCCTACGTACAATGAGCAGTTCTTC.

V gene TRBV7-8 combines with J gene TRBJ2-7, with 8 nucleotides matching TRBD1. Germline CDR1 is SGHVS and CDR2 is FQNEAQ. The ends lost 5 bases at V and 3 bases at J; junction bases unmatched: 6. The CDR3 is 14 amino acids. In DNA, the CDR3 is TGTGCCAGCAGCGTGGACAGGGTCCTCTACGAGCAGTACTTC. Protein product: CASSVDRVLYEQYF.

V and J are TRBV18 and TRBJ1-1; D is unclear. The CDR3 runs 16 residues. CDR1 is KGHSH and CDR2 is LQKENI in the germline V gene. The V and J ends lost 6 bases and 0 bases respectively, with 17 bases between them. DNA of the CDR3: TGTGCCAGCTCCCCGCTCGGTCCGGAATTGAACACTGAAGCTTTCTTT. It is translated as CASSPLGPELNTEAFF. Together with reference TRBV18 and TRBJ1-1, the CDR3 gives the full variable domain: NAGVMQNPRHLVRRRGQEARLRCSPMKGHSHVYWYRQLPEEGLKFMVYLQKENIIDESGMPKERFSAEFPKEGPSILRIQQVVRGDSAAYFCASSPLGPELNTEAFFGQGTRLTVV.

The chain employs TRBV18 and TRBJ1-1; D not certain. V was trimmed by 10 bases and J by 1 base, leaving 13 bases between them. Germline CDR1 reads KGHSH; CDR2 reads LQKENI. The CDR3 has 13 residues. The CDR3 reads CATMGNKNTEAFF. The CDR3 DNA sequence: TGTGCCACGATGGGCAACAAGAACACTGAAGCTTTCTTT.

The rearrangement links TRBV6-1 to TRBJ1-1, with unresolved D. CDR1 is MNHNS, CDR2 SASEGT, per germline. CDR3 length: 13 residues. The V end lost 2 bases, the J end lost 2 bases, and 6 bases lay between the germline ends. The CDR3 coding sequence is TGTGCCAGCAGTGAACGTAGTAACACTGAAGCTTTCTTT. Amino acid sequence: CASSERSNTEAFF.

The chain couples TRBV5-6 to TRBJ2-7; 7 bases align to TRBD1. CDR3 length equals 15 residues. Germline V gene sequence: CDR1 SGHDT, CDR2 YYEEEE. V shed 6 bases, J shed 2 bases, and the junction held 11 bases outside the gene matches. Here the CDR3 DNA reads TGTGCCAGCACTCCGCAGGGGGAGCCCACCTACGAGCAGTACTTC. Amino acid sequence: CASTPQGEPTYEQYF.

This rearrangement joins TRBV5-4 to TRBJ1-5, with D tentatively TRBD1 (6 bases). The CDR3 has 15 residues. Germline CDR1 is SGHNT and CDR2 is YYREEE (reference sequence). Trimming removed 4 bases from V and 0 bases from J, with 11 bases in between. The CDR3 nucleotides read TGTGCCAGCAGCCTGACAGGTGCTAGCAATCAGCCCCAGCATTTT. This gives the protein CASSLTGASNQPQHF.

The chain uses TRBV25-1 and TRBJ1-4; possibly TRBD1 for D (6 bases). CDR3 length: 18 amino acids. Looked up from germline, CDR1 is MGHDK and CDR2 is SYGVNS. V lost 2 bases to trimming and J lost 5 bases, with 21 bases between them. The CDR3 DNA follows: TGTGCCAGCAGTGAACCCGCGGACAGTTTCGGTTGGAATGAAAAACTGTTTTTT. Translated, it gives CASSEPADSFGWNEKLFF.